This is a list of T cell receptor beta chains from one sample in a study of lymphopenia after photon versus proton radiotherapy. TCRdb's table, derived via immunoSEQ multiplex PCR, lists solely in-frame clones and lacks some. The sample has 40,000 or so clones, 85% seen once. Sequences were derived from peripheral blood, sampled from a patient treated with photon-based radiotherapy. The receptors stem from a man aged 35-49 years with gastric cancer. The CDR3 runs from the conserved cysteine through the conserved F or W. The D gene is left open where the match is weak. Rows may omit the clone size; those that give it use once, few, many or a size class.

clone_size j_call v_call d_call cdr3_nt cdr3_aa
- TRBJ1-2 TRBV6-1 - TGTGCCAGCGGTGAGAGGGGGATTTCGGATGGCTACACCTTC CASGERGISDGYTF
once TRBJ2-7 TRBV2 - TGTGCCAGCTCAAATACTTTCGAGCAGTACTTC CASSNTFEQYF
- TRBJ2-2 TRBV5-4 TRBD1 TGTGCCAGCAGCCGGGACAGCGGTCCCGGGGAGCTGTTTTTT CASSRDSGPGELFF
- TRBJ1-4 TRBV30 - TGTGCCTGCCGGCTACGCACAGAGACTAATGAAAAACTGTTTTTT CACRLRTETNEKLFF
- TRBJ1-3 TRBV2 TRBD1 TGTGCCAGCAGTAGACAGGGCTACGCTGGAAACACCATATATTTT CASSRQGYAGNTIYF
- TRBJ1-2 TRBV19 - TGTGCCACTACGAACGGACCTCCCGAGCACTATGGCTACACCTTC CATTNGPPEHYGYTF
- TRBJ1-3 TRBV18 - TGTGCCAGCTCACCCCTCGAGTCTGGAAACACCATATATTTT CASSPLESGNTIYF
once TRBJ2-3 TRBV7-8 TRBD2 TGTGCCAGCAGGCCGGCGGGGGGCACAGATACGCAGTATTTT CASRPAGGTDTQYF
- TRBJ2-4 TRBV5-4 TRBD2 TGTGCCAGCAGCTTGGCTCTAGCGGGGGCCAAAAACATTCAGTACTTC CASSLALAGAKNIQYF
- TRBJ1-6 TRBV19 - TGTGCCACGGGTTCCGGGACTAATTCACCCCTCCACTTT CATGSGTNSPLHF
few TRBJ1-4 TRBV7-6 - TGTGCCAGCAGATTAGGGGGAACAACTAATGAAAAACTGTTTTTT CASRLGGTTNEKLFF
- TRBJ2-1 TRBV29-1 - TGCAGCGTTGAAGTCAGTCAGGATGAGCAGTTCTTC CSVEVSQDEQFF
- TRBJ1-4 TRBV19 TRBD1 TGTGCCAGTAGTACCCCCTCGACAGGGGGTAATGAAAAACTGTTTTTT CASSTPSTGGNEKLFF
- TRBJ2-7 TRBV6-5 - TGTGCCAGCAGTTACTCTGACGGACCCTTGGGGCAGTACTTC CASSYSDGPLGQYF
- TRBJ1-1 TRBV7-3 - TGTGCCAGCAGCTCAAATTCGGGACTAGCTGGCGCTGAAGCTTTCTTT CASSSNSGLAGAEAFF
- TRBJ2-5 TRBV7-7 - TGTGCTAGCAGCCTCCGGGATGGGCCAAGGGAGACCCAGTACTTC CASSLRDGPRETQYF
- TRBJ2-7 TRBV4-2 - TGTGCCAGCAGTAAGGGGACTCCCTCCTACGAGCAGTACTTC CASSKGTPSYEQYF
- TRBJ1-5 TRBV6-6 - TGTGCCAGCAGTTACAGTCGGCAGGGAGATCAGCCCCAGCATTTT CASSYSRQGDQPQHF
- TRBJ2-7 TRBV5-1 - TGCGCCAGCAGTTATAAGGAATGGCACGAGCAGTACTTC CASSYKEWHEQYF
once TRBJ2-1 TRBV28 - TGTGCCAGCAGGGCATCAGGGTCCTCCTACAATGAGCAGTTCTTC CASRASGSSYNEQFF
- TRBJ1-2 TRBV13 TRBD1 TGTGCCAGCAGCGGGCGGGACAGGGCTACGCACTACACCTTC CASSGRDRATHYTF
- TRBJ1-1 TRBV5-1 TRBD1 TGCGCCAGCAGCTCTGGGACAGGGGGAAAGGGGACTGAAGCTTTCTTT CASSSGTGGKGTEAFF
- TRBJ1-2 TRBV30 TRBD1 TGTGCCTGGAGTAAGGGACAGCAGCCTAACTATGGCTACACCTTC CAWSKGQQPNYGYTF
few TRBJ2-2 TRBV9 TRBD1 TGTGCCAGCAGCGTTGACAGGGGGCGTCACGGGGAGCTGTTTTTT CASSVDRGRHGELFF
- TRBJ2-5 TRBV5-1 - TGCGCCAGCAGCGGGGCTGTCGGCGGAGAGCAAGAGACCCAGTACTTC CASSGAVGGEQETQYF
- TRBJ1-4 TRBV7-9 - TGTGCCAGCAGCTTAACCAATCCGGGTGAAAAACTGTTTTTT CASSLTNPGEKLFF
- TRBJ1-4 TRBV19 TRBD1 TGTGCCAGTAGTATCGGACGGACAGGGTGGGAAAAACTGTTTTTT CASSIGRTGWEKLFF
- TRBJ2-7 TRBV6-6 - TGTGCCAGCAGTAAGGGGACTGGGAGCTCCTACGAGCAGTACTTC CASSKGTGSSYEQYF
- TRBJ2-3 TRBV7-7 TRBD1 TGTGCTAGCAGCTTGCTAGCACAGGGGGCCGCAGATACGCAGTATTTT CASSLLAQGAADTQYF
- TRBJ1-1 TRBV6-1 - TGTGCCAGCAGTGTCCTCGTTAGCTCAGACACTGAAGCTTTCTTT CASSVLVSSDTEAFF
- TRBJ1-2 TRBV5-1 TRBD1 TGCGCCAGCAGCTTGAGACAGGGTTGGGATGGCTACACCTTC CASSLRQGWDGYTF